Below are 14 T cell receptor beta chains sequenced from a single sample in a study of control samples from healthy donors and cancer patients (dated by TCRdb to the early 2020s). The library was made by the immunoSEQ multiplex PCR assay. Not all clones reach the TCRdb copy of this immuneACCESS table, which keeps in-frame sequences only. Checked studies attribute under half of the gap to unresolved V genes and leave the rest unexplained. This sample holds 51,000 or so clones; 80% were observed only once. The top ten clonotypes cover over 9% of the sample. The specimen was blood. The receptors were gathered from a man aged 65 to 79 in good health.

The gene calls are TRBV28 and TRBJ2-3, with D possibly called TRBD1 or TRBD2 (5 bases each). The CDR3 is 15 amino acids. Per germline, CDR1 MDHEN and CDR2 SYDVKM. CDR3 sequence (DNA): TGTGCTGGCAGTAACCGGGGCTCCGGCACAGATACGCAGTATTTT. Its translation: CAGSNRGSGTDTQYF.

This chain links TRBV19 with TRBJ1-1; the match to TRBD1 covers 9 bases. Germline-derived CDR1 and CDR2 are LNHDA and SQIVND (reference sequence). The CDR3 is made up of 17 amino acids. J gave up 1 base and V 5 bases, and 11 bases lay outside the gene matches. In DNA, the CDR3 is TGTGCCAGTAGTGGGACAGGGAGAATACATGCGAACACTGAAGCTTTCTTT. Its translation: CASSGTGRIHANTEAFF.

This clone appeared a single time. The gene calls are TRBV5-1 and TRBJ2-3; TRBD1 matches at 10 bases. CDR3 size: 15 residues. Germline CDR1 is SGHRS and CDR2 is YFSETQ. V shed 4 bases and J 0 bases; nucleotides not matched to a gene: 2. The chain's CDR3 is CASSGGQGSTDTQYF. In DNA form, the CDR3 reads TGCGCCAGCAGCGGGGGACAGGGGAGCACAGATACGCAGTATTTT.

The chain uses TRBV5-5 and TRBJ2-5; no clear D. Germline CDR1 SGHKS, CDR2 YYEKEE (reference sequence). This CDR3 region has 13 residues. Deletions cut 1 base from V and 1 base from J, with 5 bases between. CDR3 DNA sequence: TGTGCCAGCAGCTTGACACTCCAAGAGACCCAGTACTTC. The encoded protein is CASSLTLQETQYF.

The chain employs TRBV6-5 and TRBJ1-1; D is perhaps TRBD1 (6 bases). Trimming left V 8 bases short and J 0 bases short, with 16 bases between. Per the germline V gene, CDR1 is MNHEY and CDR2 is SVGAGI. This CDR3 has 15 amino acids. CDR3 loop: CASGQRGGLNTEAFF. CDR3 nucleotide sequence: TGTGCCAGCGGCCAGAGGGGGGGGTTGAACACTGAAGCTTTCTTT.

V is TRBV6-6 and J is TRBJ1-6; the D is unclear. From germline, CDR1 is MNHNY and CDR2 SVGAGI (reference sequence). The ends were cut back, 5 bases at V and 10 bases at J, with 27 bases in the middle. The CDR3 covers 18 residues. The CDR3 loop reads CASSLRRPNYRSYSPLHF. The CDR3 DNA reads as TGTGCCAGCAGTCTACGCCGGCCCAACTACCGCTCGTACTCACCCCTCCACTTT.

This clone was recorded only once. The V gene is TRBV12-3 or TRBV12-4, the J gene TRBJ2-5; D is perhaps TRBD2 (6 bases). The CDR3 length is 11 residues. Trimming stripped 6 bases from V and 7 bases from J, with 9 bases between. CDR3 loop: CASRARGTQYF. Written as DNA, the CDR3 is TGTGCCAGCAGAGCGCGGGGGACCCAGTACTTC.

V gene TRBV5-1 combines with J gene TRBJ1-2; D gene unclear. With 5 bases removed from V and 2 bases from J, the gap between germline ends came to 7 bases. CDR1 SGHRS and CDR2 YFSETQ come from the germline V gene. The CDR3 loop spans 12 amino acids. CDR3 region: CASREENYGYTF. The CDR3 DNA reads TGCGCCAGCAGGGAGGAGAACTATGGCTACACCTTC.

The V and J genes are TRBV5-1 and TRBJ2-7; unclear D gene. CDR1 SGHRS and CDR2 YFSETQ come from the germline V gene. This CDR3 is 15 amino acids long. V lost 0 bases and J lost 2, with 12 bases in between. CDR3 region: CASSLVAADTYEQYF. DNA of the CDR3: TGCGCCAGCAGCTTGGTGGCAGCAGATACCTACGAGCAGTACTTC.

This chain uses TRBV7-2 with TRBJ2-1, with 9 nucleotides matching TRBD2. The CDR3 runs to 15 residues. Looked up from germline, CDR1 is SGHTA and CDR2 is FQGNSA. The ends lost 5 bases at V and 6 bases at J; junction bases unmatched: 8. Written as DNA, the CDR3 is TGTGCCAGCAGCCCGCAGCGGGGGGCACCCAATGAGCAGTTCTTC. Its translation: CASSPQRGAPNEQFF.

The chain is built from TRBV5-8 and TRBJ2-7; D unresolved. This CDR3 spans 12 amino acids. The ends were cut back, 4 bases at V and 5 bases at J, with 10 bases in the middle. Per germline, CDR1 SGHTS and CDR2 YDEGEE. CDR3 region: CASSRYRDEQYF. The DNA of the CDR3 is TGTGCCAGCAGCCGTTATAGGGACGAGCAGTACTTC.

The chain is built from TRBV19 and TRBJ2-3; no clear D gene. The CDR3 has 11 residues. V lost 5 bases and J lost 4, with 4 bases in between. Germline V gives CDR1 LNHDA, CDR2 SQIVND (reference sequence). The CDR3 reads CASSHSDTQYF. The CDR3 nucleotides read TGTGCCAGTAGTCATTCAGATACGCAGTATTTT. Together with reference TRBV19 and TRBJ2-3, the CDR3 gives the full variable domain: DGGITQSPKYLFRKEGQNVTLSCEQNLNHDAMYWYRQDPGQGLRLIYYSQIVNDFQKGDIAEGYSVSREKKESFPLTVTSAQKNPTAFYLCASSHSDTQYFGPGTRLTVL.

This chain uses TRBV7-8 with TRBJ2-1; 7 bases fit TRBD2. Germline V lookup: CDR1 SGHVS, CDR2 FQNEAQ. J lost 0 bases, V lost 4 bases, and 9 bases had no gene match. This CDR3 contains 17 residues. The CDR3 loop is CASSSRGGELSYNEQFF. DNA for the CDR3: TGTGCCAGCAGCTCCCGTGGGGGGGAACTCTCCTACAATGAGCAGTTCTTC.

The chain links TRBV5-4 to TRBJ1-1; D is uncertain. CDR3 length: 13 amino acids. The germline V gene has CDR1 SGHNT and CDR2 YYREEE (reference sequence). Trimming took 1 base from V and 5 from J, leaving 9 bases between them. CDR3 protein: CASSLSERTEAFF. The CDR3 bases are TGTGCCAGCAGCTTGAGCGAGAGGACTGAAGCTTTCTTT. Full variable domain (outside the CDR3, taken from reference TRBV5-4 and TRBJ1-1): ETGVTQSPTHLIKTRGQQVTLRCSSQSGHNTVSWYQQALGQGPQFIFQYYREEENGRGNFPPRFSGLQFPNYSSELNVNALELDDSALYLCASSLSERTEAFFGQGTRLTVV.